Presented here are 14 T cell receptor beta chains from one specimen sequenced in a study of blood T cell repertoires in COVID-19. Sequencing was performed with immunoSEQ multiplex PCR; in TCRdb, only in-frame clones are kept and a portion is missing. This sample carries tens of thousands of clones, about 80% of them seen once, and the ten largest clones take around 14%. Sequenced: peripheral blood. These receptors originate from a human donor in a cohort sampled during active COVID-19.

J is TRBJ2-3 and V is TRBV15; D perhaps matches TRBD2 (6 bases). V shed 5 bases and J shed 6 bases, with 9 bases lying between them. The length of the CDR3 is 12 residues. Germline V lookup: CDR1 LNHNV, CDR2 YYDKDF (reference sequence). This chain's CDR3 is CATSRSGDTQYF. The CDR3 coding sequence is TGTGCCACCAGCCGCAGCGGGGATACGCAGTATTTT.

The table lists this clone with a few counts. The rearrangement links TRBV6-5 to TRBJ2-2; D ambiguous. The ends were cut back, 4 bases at V and 4 bases at J, with 4 bases in the middle. CDR3 length: 12 amino acids. CDR1 is MNHEY and CDR2 is SVGAGI in the germline V gene. The CDR3 DNA follows: TGTGCCAGCAGTTTTAGCACCGGGGAGCTGTTTTTT. The encoded protein is CASSFSTGELFF.

The chain recombines TRBV15 with TRBJ1-2; D not certain. Looked up from germline, CDR1 is LNHNV and CDR2 is YYDKDF (reference sequence). The germline V and J ends were trimmed by 1 base and 4 bases, with 7 bases remaining between them. The CDR3 spans 13 residues. The CDR3 DNA reads TGTGCCACCAGCAGAGGTCACAGCTATGGCTACACCTTC. It encodes CATSRGHSYGYTF. Together with reference TRBV15 and TRBJ1-2, the CDR3 gives the full variable domain: DAMVIQNPRYQVTQFGKPVTLSCSQTLNHNVMYWYQQKSSQAPKLLFHYYDKDFNNEADTPDNFQSRRPNTSFCFLDIRSPGLGDTAMYLCATSRGHSYGYTFGSGTRLTVV.

The V and J genes are TRBV11-2 and TRBJ2-1, with D uncertain. The length of the CDR3 is 12 residues. From germline, CDR1 is SGHAT and CDR2 FQNNGV. The ends were cut back, 1 base at V and 8 bases at J, with 6 bases in the middle. The CDR3 is CASSLGGHEQFF. The DNA of the CDR3 is TGTGCCAGCAGCTTAGGAGGCCATGAGCAGTTCTTC.

This chain joins TRBV4-1 and TRBJ1-2, with 7 bases matching TRBD1. The germline CDR1 and CDR2 sequences are MGHRA and YSYEKL. J gave up 4 bases and V 1 base, and 6 bases lay outside the gene matches. The CDR3 runs 15 residues. In nucleotides, the CDR3 is TGCGCCAGCAGCCAAGCGACAGGGTTCACCTATGGCTACACCTTC. Translated: CASSQATGFTYGYTF.

This clone has just a few counts. This chain connects TRBV15 to TRBJ1-3; TRBD1 matches at 10 bases. The CDR3 is 15 residues long. J lost 0 bases, V lost 5 bases, and 1 base had no gene match. Per the germline V gene, CDR1 is LNHNV and CDR2 is YYDKDF (reference sequence). CDR3 loop: CATSWTGGSGNTIYF. CDR3 nucleotide sequence: TGTGCCACCAGCTGGACAGGGGGCTCTGGAAACACCATATATTTT.

In DNA, the CDR3 is TGTGCCAGCTCACCGGACACGTATGGCTACACCTTC. It codes for CASSPDTYGYTF. The chain combines TRBV18 with TRBJ1-2; TRBD1 is a possible D gene (5 bases). V was pared by 3 bases and J by 5 bases, with 7 bases between. Germline lookup yields CDR1 KGHSH and CDR2 LQKENI. The CDR3 runs 12 residues. Full variable domain (rest looked up from reference TRBV18 and TRBJ1-2): NAGVMQNPRHLVRRRGQEARLRCSPMKGHSHVYWYRQLPEEGLKFMVYLQKENIIDESGMPKERFSAEFPKEGPSILRIQQVVRGDSAAYFCASSPDTYGYTFGSGTRLTVV.

The J gene is TRBJ2-5, the V gene TRBV7-2; D not certain. The V gene's germline CDR1 is SGHTA and CDR2 FQGNSA. The CDR3 is made up of 13 amino acids. Trimming stripped 1 base from V and 4 bases from J, with 7 bases between. The CDR3 DNA reads TGTGCCAGCAGCTTAGAGCTACGAGAGACCCAGTACTTC. This sequence encodes CASSLELRETQYF.

This clone was observed a handful of times. The junction and the germline gene differ at one end; a read error may be behind it. The J gene is TRBJ2-5, the V gene TRBV12-3 or TRBV12-4; 10 bases fit TRBD2. This CDR3 comprises 12 residues. The CDR3 reads CASSTLAGRRDF. CDR3 DNA sequence: TGTGCCAGCAGCACACTAGCGGGACGGCGAGACTTC.

The CDR3: CATMYRGFSYEQYF. DNA for the CDR3: TGTGCCACCATGTACAGGGGCTTCTCCTACGAGCAGTACTTC. V gene TRBV27 combines with J gene TRBJ2-7; 7 nucleotides line up with TRBD1. The V and J ends lost 10 bases and 0 bases, in that order; junction bases with no gene match: 9. Germline loops: CDR1 MNHEY, CDR2 SMNVEV (reference sequence). This CDR3 comprises 14 residues.

The chain combines TRBV7-8 with TRBJ2-3, with 8 bases that match TRBD2. The CDR3 has 17 residues. The V gene end was trimmed by 2 bases and the J gene end by 0 bases; junction bases not matched to a gene: 7. Germline V CDR1 and CDR2: SGHVS, FQNEAQ. The CDR3, as DNA: TGTGCCAGCAGCTTACAAGTAGCGGGGACTAGCACAGATACGCAGTATTTT. Translated: CASSLQVAGTSTDTQYF.

The V gene is TRBV21-1, the J gene TRBJ2-2; TRBD2 was called by the table and not checked on the DNA. TRBV21-1 is listed as a pseudogene. This CDR3 is 16 amino acids long. CDR3 coding DNA: TGTGCCAGCAGCATCCGACTAGCGGGGTCGGAAGGGGAGCTGTTTTTT. Protein product: CASSIRLAGSEGELFF.

The rearrangement links TRBV3-1 (or the pseudogene TRBV3-2) to TRBJ1-2; 10 bases match TRBD1. Per germline, CDR1 LGHDT and CDR2 YNNKEL (reference sequence). The CDR3 is 13 amino acids. J gave up 11 bases and V 1 base, and 4 bases lay outside the gene matches. The CDR3 DNA reads as TGTGCCAGCAGCCAAGTCCCGGGACAGGGGTACACCTTC. It encodes CASSQVPGQGYTF.

This clone was seen only once. V usage is TRBV11-2 and J usage is TRBJ2-2; the match to TRBD2 covers 8 bases. V lost 5 bases to trimming and J lost 1 base; unmatched junction nucleotides: 6. This CDR3 is built from 16 residues. From germline, CDR1 is SGHAT and CDR2 FQNNGV. The DNA of the CDR3 is TGTGCCAGCAGCCCCTTCGGGGGGGGGAACACCGGGGAGCTGTTTTTT. Protein product: CASSPFGGGNTGELFF. The whole variable domain, remainder taken from reference TRBV11-2 and TRBJ2-2, is EAGVAQSPRYKIIEKRQSVAFWCNPISGHATLYWYQQILGQGPKLLIQFQNNGVVDDSQLPKDRFSAERLKGVDSTLKIQPAKLEDSAVYLCASSPFGGGNTGELFFGEGSRLTVL.